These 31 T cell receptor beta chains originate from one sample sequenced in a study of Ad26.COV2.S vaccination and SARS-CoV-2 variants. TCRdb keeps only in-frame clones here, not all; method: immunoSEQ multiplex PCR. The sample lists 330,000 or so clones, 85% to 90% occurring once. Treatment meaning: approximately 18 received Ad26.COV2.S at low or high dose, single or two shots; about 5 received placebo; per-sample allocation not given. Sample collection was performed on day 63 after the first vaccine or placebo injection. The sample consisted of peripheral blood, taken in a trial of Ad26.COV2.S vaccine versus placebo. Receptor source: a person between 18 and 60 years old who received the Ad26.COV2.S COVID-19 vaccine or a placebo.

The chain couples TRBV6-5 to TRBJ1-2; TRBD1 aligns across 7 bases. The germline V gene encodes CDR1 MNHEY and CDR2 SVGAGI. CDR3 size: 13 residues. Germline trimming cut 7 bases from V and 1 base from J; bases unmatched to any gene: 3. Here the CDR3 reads CASIGGDNYGYTF. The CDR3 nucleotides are TGTGCCAGCATAGGGGGCGATAACTATGGCTACACCTTC.

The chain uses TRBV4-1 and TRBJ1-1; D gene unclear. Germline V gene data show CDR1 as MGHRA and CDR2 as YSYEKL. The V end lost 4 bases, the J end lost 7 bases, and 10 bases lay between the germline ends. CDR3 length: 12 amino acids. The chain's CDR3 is CASSLPGGEAFF. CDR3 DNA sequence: TGCGCCAGCAGCCTCCCGGGCGGTGAAGCTTTCTTT.

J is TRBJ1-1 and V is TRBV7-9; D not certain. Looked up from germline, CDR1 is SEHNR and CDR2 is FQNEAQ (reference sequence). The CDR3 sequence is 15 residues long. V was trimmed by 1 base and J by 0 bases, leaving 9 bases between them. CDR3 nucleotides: TGTGCCAGCAGCTTAGTCGGGGAGATGAACACTGAAGCTTTCTTT. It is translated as CASSLVGEMNTEAFF.

DNA of the CDR3: TGTGCCAGCAGACTTACACGGGACACTGAAGCTTTCTTT. Translated, it gives CASRLTRDTEAFF. This chain connects TRBV12-3 or TRBV12-4 to TRBJ1-1; unclear D gene. V dropped 6 bases and J dropped 3 bases, with 11 bases sitting between them. This CDR3 spans 13 amino acids.

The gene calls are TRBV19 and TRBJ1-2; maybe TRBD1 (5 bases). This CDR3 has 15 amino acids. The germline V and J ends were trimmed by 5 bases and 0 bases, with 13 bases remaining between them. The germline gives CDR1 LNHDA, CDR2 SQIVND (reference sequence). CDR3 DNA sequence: TGTGCCAGTAGTCCTAGCGGGACGTCTAACTATGGCTACACCTTC. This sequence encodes CASSPSGTSNYGYTF.

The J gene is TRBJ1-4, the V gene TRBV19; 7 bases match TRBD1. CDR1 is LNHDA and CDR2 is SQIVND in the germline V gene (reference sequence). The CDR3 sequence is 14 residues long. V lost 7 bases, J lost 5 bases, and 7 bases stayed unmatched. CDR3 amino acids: CASTIDRVNEKLFF. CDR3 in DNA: TGTGCCAGTACCATTGACAGGGTAAATGAAAAACTGTTTTTT.

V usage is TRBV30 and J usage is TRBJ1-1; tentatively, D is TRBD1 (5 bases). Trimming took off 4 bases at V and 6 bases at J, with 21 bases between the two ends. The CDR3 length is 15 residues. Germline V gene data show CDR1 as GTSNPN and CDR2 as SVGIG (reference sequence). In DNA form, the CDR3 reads TGTGCCTGGACTTCCGGGACGGTCGGTTGGGCTGAAGCTTTCTTT. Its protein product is CAWTSGTVGWAEAFF.

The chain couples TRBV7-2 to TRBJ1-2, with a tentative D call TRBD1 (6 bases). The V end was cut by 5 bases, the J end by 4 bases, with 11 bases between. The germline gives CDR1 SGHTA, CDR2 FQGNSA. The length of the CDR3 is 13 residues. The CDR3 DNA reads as TGTGCCAGCAGCCCCAGGGGTTCCTATGGCTACACCTTC. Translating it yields CASSPRGSYGYTF.

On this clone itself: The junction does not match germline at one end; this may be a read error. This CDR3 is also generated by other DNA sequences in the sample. For the CDR3, the DNA is TGTGCCACCAGCAGAGAGGACAGCTATAACTATGGCTATACCTTC. It specifies CATSREDSYNYGYTF. The chain couples TRBV15 to TRBJ1-2; TRBD1 might be the D (6 bases). The CDR3 totals 15 residues. Germline CDR1 and CDR2: LNHNV and YYDKDF (reference sequence).

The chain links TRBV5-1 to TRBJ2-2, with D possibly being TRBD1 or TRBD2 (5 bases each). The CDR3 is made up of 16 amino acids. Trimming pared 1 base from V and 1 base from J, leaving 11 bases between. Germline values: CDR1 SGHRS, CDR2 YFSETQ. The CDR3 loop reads CASSLKGPKNTGELFF. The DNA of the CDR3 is TGCGCCAGCAGCTTGAAGGGACCTAAGAACACCGGGGAGCTGTTTTTT.

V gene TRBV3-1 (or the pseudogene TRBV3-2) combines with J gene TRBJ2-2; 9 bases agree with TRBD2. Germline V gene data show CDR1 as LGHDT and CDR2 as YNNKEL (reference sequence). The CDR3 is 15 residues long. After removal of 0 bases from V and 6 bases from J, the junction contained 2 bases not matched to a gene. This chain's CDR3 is CASSQDGTSSGELFF. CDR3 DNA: TGTGCCAGCAGCCAAGACGGGACTAGCTCCGGGGAGCTGTTTTTT.

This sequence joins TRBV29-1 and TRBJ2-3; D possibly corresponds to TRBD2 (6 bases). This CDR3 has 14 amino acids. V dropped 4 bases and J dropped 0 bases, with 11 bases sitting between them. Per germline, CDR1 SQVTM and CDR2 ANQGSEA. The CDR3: CSVVGGVSTDTQYF. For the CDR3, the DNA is TGCAGCGTTGTTGGCGGGGTAAGCACAGATACGCAGTATTTT.

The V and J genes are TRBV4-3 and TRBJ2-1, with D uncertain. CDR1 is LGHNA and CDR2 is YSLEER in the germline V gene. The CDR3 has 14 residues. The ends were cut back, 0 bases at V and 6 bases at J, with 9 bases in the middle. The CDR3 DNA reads TGCGCCAGCAGCCAAGATTTAGGGTCCAATGAGCAGTTCTTC. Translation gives CASSQDLGSNEQFF.

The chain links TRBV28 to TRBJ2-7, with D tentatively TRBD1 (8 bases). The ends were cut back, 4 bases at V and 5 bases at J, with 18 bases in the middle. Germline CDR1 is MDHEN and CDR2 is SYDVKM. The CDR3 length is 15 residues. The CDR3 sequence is CASSSYRGGRDEQYF. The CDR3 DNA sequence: TGTGCCAGCAGTTCATACAGGGGGGGTCGGGACGAGCAGTACTTC.

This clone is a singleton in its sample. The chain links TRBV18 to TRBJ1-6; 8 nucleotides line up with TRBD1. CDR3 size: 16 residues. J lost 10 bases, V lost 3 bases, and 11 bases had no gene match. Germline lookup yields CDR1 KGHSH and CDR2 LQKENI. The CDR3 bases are TGTGCCAGCTCACCTTTGGACAGGGACTTGAGCTCACCCCTCCACTTT. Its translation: CASSPLDRDLSSPLHF.

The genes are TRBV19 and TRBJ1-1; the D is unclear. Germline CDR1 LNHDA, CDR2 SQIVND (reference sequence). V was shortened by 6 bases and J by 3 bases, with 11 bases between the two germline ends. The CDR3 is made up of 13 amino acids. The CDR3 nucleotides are TGTGCCAGTAGACCCACAGTTTACACTGAAGCTTTCTTT. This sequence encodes CASRPTVYTEAFF.

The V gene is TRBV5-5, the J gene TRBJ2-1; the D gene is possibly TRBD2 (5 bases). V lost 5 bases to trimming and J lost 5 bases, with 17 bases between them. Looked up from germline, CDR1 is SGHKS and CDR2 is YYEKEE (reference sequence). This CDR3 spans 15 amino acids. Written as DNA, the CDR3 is TGTGCCAGCAGGATGGGAGTTGTCCGGAACAATGAGCAGTTCTTC. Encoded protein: CASRMGVVRNNEQFF.

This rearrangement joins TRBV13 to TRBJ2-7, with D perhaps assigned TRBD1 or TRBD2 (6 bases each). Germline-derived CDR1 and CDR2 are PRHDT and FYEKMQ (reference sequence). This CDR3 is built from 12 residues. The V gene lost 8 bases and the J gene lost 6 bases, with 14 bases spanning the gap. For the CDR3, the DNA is TGTGCCAGCGAGGGGGGTAGTGGCGAGCAGTACTTC. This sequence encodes CASEGGSGEQYF.

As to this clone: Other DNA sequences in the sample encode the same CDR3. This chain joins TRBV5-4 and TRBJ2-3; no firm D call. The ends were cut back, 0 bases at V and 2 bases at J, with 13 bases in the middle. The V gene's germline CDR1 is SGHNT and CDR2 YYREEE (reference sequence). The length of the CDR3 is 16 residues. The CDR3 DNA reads TGTGCCAGCAGCTTGGGTGGCCCAAGGGACACAGATACGCAGTATTTT. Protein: CASSLGGPRDTDTQYF.

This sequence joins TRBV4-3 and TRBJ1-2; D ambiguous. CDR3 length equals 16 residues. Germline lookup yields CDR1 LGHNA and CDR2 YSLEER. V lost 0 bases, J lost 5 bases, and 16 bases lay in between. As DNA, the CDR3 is TGCGCCAGCAGCCAAGATCTAGGAAGAAGCTCGTATGGCTACACCTTC. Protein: CASSQDLGRSSYGYTF.

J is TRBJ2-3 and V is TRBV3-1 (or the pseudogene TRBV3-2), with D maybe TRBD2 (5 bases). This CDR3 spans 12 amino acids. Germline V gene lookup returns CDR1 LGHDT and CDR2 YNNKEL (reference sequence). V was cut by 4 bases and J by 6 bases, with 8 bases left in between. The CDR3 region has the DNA TGTGCCAGCAGCCGAGCTAGCGATACGCAGTATTTT. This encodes CASSRASDTQYF.

The CDR3 DNA follows: TGTGCCAGCAGCCCAACCGGGATTGGGGGCACTGAAGCTTTCTTT. Translated: CASSPTGIGGTEAFF. This chain uses TRBV13 with TRBJ1-1, with D possibly TRBD1 on 5 matching bases. V gave up 5 bases and J gave up 4 bases, with 17 bases separating them. The CDR3 runs to 15 residues. CDR1 PRHDT and CDR2 FYEKMQ come from the germline V gene (reference sequence).

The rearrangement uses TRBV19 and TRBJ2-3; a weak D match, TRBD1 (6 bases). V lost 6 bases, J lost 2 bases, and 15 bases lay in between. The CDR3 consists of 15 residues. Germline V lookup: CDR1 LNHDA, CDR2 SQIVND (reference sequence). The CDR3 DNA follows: TGTGCCAGTAGATCAGGACAGACCCCCACAGATACGCAGTATTTT. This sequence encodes CASRSGQTPTDTQYF.

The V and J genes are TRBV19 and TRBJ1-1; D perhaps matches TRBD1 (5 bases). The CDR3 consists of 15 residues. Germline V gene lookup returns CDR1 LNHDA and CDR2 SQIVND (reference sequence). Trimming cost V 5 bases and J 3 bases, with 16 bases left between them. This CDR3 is CASSGLGVGDTEAFF. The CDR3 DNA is TGTGCCAGTAGTGGTCTAGGGGTTGGGGACACTGAAGCTTTCTTT.

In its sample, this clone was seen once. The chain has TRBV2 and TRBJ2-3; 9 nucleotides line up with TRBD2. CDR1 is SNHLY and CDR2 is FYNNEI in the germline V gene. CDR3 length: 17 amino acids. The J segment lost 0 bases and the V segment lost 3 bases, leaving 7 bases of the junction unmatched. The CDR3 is CASSDDGGGDSTDTQYF. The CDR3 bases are TGTGCCAGCAGTGACGATGGCGGGGGGGATAGCACAGATACGCAGTATTTT.

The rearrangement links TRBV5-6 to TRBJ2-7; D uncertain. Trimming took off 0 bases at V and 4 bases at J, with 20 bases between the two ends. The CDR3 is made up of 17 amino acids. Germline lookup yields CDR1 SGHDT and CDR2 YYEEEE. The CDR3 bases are TGTGCCAGCAGCTTGGGGGCTACAGAGCCCCAGACTTACGAGCAGTACGTC. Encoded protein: CASSLGATEPQTYEQYV.

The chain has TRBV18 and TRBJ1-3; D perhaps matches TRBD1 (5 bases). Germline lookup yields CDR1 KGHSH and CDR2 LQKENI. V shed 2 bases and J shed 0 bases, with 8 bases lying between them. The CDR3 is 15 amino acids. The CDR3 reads CASSPWDLSGNTIYF. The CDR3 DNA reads TGTGCCAGCTCACCATGGGACCTCTCTGGAAACACCATATATTTT.

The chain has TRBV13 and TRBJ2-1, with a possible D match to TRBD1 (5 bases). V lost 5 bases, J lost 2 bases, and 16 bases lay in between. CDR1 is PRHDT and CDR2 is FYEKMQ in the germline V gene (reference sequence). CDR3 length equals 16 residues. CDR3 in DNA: TGTGCCAGCAGCAACCCGACCAGGGAAACCTACAATGAGCAGTTCTTC. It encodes CASSNPTRETYNEQFF. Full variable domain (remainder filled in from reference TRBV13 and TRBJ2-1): AAGVIQSPRHLIKEKRETATLKCYPIPRHDTVYWYQQGPGQDPQFLISFYEKMQSDKGSIPDRFSAQQFSDYHSELNMSSLELGDSALYFCASSNPTRETYNEQFFGPGTRLTVL.

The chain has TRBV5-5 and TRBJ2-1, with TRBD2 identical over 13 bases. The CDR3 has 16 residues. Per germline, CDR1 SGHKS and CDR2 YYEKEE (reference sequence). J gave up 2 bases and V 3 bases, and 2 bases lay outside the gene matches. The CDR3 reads CASSYGLAGAYNEQFF. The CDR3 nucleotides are TGTGCCAGCAGCTACGGACTAGCGGGAGCCTACAATGAGCAGTTCTTC.

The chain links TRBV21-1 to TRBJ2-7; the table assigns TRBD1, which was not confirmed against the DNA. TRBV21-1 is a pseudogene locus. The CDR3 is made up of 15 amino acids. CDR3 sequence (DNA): TGTGCCAGCAGCAAAAGATCAGGGGATGCTTACGAGCAGTACGTC. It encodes CASSKRSGDAYEQYV.

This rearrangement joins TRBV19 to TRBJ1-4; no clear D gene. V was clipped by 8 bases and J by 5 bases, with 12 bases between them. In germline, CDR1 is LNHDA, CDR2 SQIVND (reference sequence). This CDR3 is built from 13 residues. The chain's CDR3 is CASSPLANEKLFF. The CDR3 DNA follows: TGTGCCAGTTCCCCCCTGGCCAATGAAAAACTGTTTTTT.